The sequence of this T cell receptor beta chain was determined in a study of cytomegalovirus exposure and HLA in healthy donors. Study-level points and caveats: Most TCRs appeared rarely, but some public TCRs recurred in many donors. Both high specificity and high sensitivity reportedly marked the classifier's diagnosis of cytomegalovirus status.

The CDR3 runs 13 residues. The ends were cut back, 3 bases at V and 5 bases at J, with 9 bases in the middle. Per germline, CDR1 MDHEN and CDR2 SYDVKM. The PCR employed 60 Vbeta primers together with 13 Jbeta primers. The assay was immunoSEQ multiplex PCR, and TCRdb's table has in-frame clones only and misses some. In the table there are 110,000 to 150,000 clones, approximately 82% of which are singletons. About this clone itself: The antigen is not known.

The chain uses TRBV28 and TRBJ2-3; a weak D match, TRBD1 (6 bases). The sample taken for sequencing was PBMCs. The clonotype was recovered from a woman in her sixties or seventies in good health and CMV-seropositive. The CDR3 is CASSFRRGDTQYF. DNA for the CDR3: TGTGCCAGCAGTTTCCGCAGGGGAGATACGCAGTATTTT.